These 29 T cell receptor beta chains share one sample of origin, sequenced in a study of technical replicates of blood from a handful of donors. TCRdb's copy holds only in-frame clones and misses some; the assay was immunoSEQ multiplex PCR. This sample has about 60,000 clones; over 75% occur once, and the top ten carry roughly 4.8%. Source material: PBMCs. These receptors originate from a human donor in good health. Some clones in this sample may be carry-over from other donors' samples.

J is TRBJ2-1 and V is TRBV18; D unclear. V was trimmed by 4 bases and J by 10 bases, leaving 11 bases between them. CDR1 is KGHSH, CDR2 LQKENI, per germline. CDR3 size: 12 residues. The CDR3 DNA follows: TGTGCCAGCTCACAACAGTCGTCCGAGCAGTTCTTC. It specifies CASSQQSSEQFF.

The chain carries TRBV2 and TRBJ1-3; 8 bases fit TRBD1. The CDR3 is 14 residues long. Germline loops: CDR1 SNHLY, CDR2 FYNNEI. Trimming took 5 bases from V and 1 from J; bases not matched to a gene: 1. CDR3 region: CASSRQGSGNTIYF. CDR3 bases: TGTGCCAGCAGTCGACAGGGGTCTGGAAACACCATATATTTT.

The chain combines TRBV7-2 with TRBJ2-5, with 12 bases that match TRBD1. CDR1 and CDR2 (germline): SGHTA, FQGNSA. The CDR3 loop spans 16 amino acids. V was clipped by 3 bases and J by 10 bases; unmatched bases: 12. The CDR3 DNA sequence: TGTGCCAGCAGCTTGGATCCGGGACAGGGGGCAAGGGGCCAGTACTTC. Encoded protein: CASSLDPGQGARGQYF.

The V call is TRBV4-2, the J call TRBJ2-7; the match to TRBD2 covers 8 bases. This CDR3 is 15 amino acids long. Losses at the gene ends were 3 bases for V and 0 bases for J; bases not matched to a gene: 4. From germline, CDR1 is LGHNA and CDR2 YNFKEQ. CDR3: CASSHRLANSYEQYF. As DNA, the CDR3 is TGTGCCAGCAGCCATCGACTAGCGAACTCCTACGAGCAGTACTTC.

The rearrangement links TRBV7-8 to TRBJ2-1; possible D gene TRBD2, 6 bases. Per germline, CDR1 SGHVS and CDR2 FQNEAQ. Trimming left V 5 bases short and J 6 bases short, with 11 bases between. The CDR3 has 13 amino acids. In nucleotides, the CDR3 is TGTGCCAGCAGCGTGGACTACCTCAATGAGCAGTTCTTC. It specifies CASSVDYLNEQFF.

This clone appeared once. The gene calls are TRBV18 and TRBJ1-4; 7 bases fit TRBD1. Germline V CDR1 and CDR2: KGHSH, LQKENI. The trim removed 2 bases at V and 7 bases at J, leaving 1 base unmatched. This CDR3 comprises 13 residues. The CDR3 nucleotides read TGTGCCAGCTCACCAGGGACAGTTGAAAAACTGTTTTTT. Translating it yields CASSPGTVEKLFF. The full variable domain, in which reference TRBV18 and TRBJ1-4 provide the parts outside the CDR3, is NAGVMQNPRHLVRRRGQEARLRCSPMKGHSHVYWYRQLPEEGLKFMVYLQKENIIDESGMPKERFSAEFPKEGPSILRIQQVVRGDSAAYFCASSPGTVEKLFFGSGTQLSVL.

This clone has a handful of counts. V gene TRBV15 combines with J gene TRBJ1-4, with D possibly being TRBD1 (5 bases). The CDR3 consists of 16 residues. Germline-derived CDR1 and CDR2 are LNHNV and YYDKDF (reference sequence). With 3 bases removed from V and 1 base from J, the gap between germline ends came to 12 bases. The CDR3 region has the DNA TGTGCCACCAGCAGCCCAGCGGGACGAACTAATGAAAAACTGTTTTTT. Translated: CATSSPAGRTNEKLFF. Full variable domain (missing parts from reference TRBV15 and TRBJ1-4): DAMVIQNPRYQVTQFGKPVTLSCSQTLNHNVMYWYQQKSSQAPKLLFHYYDKDFNNEADTPDNFQSRRPNTSFCFLDIRSPGLGDTAMYLCATSSPAGRTNEKLFFGSGTQLSVL.

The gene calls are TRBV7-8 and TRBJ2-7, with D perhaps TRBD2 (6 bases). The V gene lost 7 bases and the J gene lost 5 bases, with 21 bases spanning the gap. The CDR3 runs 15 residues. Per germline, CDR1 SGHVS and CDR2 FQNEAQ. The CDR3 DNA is TGTGCCAGCACCGGGTGGAGGGGTTCGATGCACGAGCAGTACTTC. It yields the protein CASTGWRGSMHEQYF. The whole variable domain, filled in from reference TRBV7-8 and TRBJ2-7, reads GAGVSQSPRYKVAKRGQDVALRCDPISGHVSLFWYQQALGQGPEFLTYFQNEAQLDKSGLPSDRFFAERPEGSVSTLKIQRTQQEDSAVYLCASTGWRGSMHEQYFGPGTRLTVT.

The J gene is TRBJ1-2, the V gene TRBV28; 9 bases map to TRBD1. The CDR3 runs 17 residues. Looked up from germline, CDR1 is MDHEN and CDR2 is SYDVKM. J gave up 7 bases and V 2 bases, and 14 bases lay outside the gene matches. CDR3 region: CASSLGGQGSAGGGYTF. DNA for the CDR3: TGTGCCAGCAGTTTAGGGGGACAGGGCTCCGCTGGCGGTGGCTACACCTTC.

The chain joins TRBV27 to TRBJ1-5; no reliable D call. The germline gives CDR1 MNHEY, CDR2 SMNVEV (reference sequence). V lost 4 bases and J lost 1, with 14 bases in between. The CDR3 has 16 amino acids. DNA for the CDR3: TGTGCCAGCAGTTCCTTCGGGTATTTCAGCAATCAGCCCCAGCATTTT. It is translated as CASSSFGYFSNQPQHF.

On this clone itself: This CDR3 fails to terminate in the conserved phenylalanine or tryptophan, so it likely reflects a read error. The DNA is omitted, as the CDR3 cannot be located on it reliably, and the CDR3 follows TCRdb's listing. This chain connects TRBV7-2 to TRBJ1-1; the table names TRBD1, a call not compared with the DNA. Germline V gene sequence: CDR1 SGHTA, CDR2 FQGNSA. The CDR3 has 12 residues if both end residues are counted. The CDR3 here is CASSDYSRGMLY.

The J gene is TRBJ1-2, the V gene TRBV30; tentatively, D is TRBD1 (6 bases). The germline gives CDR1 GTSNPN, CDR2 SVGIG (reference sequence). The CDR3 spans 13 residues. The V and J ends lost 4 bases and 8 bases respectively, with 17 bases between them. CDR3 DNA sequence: TGTGCCTGGACCCTTAAAACAGGGACAGGCTACACCTTC. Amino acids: CAWTLKTGTGYTF.

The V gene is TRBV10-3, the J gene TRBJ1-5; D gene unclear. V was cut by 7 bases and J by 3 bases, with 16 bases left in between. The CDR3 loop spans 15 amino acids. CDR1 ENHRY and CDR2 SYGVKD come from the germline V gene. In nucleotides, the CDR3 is TGTGCCATCAAAGGCAGCGAAAACTCCAATCAGCCCCAGCATTTT. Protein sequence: CAIKGSENSNQPQHF.

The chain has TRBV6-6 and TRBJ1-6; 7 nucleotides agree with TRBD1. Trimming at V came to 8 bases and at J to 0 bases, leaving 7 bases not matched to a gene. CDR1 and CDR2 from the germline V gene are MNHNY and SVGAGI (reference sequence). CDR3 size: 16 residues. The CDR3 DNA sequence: TGTGCCAGCCGGGTGGACAGGAGCTCCTATAATTCACCCCTCCACTTT. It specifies CASRVDRSSYNSPLHF.

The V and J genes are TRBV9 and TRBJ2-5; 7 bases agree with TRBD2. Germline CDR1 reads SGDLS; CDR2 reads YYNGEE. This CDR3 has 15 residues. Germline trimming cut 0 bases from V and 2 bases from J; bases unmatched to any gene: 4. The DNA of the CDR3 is TGTGCCAGCAGCGTAGCGGGGGGTCCACAAGAGACCCAGTACTTC. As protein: CASSVAGGPQETQYF.

DNA for the CDR3: TGTGCCATCTGCCGTCGGGGGAACACTGAAGCTTTCTTT. It encodes CAICRRGNTEAFF. The chain combines TRBV10-3 with TRBJ1-1; D remains ambiguous. The CDR3 loop spans 13 amino acids. V shed 8 bases and J shed 1 base, with 11 bases lying between them. Per germline, CDR1 ENHRY and CDR2 SYGVKD.

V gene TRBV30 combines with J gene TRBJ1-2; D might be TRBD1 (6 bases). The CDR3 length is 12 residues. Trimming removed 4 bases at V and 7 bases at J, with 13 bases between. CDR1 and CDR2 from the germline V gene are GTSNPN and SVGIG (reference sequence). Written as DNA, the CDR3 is TGTGCCTGGATCAGGGGACACGGTGGCTACACCTTC. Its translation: CAWIRGHGGYTF.

The CDR3 region is CASSIGLGYTF. The CDR3 DNA reads as TGTGCCAGCAGTATTGGTCTAGGCTACACCTTC. The chain combines TRBV25-1 with TRBJ1-2; D call uncertain. The germline V gene encodes CDR1 MGHDK and CDR2 SYGVNS. The V end lost 5 bases, the J end lost 8 bases, and 9 bases lay between the germline ends. This CDR3 comprises 11 residues.

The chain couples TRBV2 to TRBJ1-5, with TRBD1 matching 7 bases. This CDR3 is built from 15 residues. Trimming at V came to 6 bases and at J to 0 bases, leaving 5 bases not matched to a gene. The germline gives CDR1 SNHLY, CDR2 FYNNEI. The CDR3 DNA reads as TGTGCCAGCAGGAGGGACAGAAATAGCAATCAGCCCCAGCATTTT. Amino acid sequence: CASRRDRNSNQPQHF.

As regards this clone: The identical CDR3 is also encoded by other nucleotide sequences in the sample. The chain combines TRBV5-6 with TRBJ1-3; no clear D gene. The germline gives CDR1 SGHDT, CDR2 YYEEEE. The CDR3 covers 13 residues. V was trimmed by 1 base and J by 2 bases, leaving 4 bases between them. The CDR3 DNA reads TGTGCCAGCAGCTTGAGCCCTGGAAACACCATATATTTT. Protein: CASSLSPGNTIYF.

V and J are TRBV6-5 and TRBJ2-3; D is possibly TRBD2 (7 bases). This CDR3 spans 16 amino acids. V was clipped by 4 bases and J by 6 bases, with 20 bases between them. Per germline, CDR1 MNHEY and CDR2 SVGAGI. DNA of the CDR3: TGTGCCAGCAGTTCGATGGGGCGGGGGCTAGGGGATACGCAGTATTTT. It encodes CASSSMGRGLGDTQYF.

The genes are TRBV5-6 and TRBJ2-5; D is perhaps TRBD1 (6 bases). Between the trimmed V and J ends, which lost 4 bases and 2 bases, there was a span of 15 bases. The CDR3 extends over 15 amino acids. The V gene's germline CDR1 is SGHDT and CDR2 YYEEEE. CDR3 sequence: CASSRRTERQETQYF. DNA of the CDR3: TGTGCCAGCAGCCGAAGGACAGAGAGACAAGAGACCCAGTACTTC. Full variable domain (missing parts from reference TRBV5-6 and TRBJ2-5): DAGVTQSPTHLIKTRGQQVTLRCSPKSGHDTVSWYQQALGQGPQFIFQYYEEEERQRGNFPDRFSGHQFPNYSSELNVNALLLGDSALYLCASSRRTERQETQYFGPGTRLLVL.

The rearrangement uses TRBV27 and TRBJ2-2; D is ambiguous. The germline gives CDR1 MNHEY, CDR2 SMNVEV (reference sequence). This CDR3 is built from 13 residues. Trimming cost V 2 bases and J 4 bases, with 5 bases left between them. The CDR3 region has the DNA TGTGCCAGCAGTTTACTCAGCACCGGGGAGCTGTTTTTT. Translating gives CASSLLSTGELFF.

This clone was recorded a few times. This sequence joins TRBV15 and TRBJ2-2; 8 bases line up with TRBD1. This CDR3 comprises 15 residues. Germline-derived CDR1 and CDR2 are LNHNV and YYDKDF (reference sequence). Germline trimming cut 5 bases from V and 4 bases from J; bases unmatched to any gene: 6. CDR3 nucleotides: TGTGCCACCAGCGGGGGACAGGAGACCACCGGGGAGCTGTTTTTT. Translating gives CATSGGQETTGELFF.

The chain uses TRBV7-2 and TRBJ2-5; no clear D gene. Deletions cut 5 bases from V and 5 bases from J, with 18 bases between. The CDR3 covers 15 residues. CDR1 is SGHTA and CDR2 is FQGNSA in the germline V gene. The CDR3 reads CASSPPGSRVETQYF. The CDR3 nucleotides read TGTGCCAGCAGCCCGCCGGGTAGCAGAGTCGAGACCCAGTACTTC.

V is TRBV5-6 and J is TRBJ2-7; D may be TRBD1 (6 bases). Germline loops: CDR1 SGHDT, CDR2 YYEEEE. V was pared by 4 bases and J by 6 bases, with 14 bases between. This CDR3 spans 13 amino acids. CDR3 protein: CASSGDRRGEQYF. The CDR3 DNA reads TGTGCCAGCAGCGGGGACCGCAGGGGCGAGCAGTACTTC.

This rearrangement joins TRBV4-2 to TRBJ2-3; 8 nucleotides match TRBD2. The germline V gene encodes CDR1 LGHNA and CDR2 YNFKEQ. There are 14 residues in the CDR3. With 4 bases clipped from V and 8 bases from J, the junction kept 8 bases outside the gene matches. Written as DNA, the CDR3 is TGTGCCAGCAGCCCGGGACTAGAGGGGGGTACGCAGTATTTT. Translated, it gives CASSPGLEGGTQYF.

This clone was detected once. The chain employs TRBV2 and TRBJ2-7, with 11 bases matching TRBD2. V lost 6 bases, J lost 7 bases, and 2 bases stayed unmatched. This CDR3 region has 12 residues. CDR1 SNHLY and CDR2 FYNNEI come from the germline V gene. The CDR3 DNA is TGTGCCAGCAGCCTAGCGGGAGGTGAGCAGTACTTC. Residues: CASSLAGGEQYF.

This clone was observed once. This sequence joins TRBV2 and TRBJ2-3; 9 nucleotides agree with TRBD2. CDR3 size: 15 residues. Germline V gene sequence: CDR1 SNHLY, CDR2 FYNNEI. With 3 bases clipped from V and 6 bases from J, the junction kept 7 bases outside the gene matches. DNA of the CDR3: TGTGCCAGCAGTGAGGTGAGCGGGAGGCCGGATACGCAGTATTTT. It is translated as CASSEVSGRPDTQYF.